The 20 T cell receptor beta chains presented below share a single source sample, sequenced in a study of T-cell reconstitution after alpha-beta-depleted transplantation in children. It was with unique molecular identifiers that the TCRbeta library was prepared. TCRdb reanalysed the PCR reads using MiXCR and keeps one entry per CDR3 protein. This sample carries 200,000 to 300,000 distinct CDR3 sequences, around 25% of them seen once, and the ten largest clones take 2.6%. The source material was PBMCs, sampled before TCRalphabeta/CD19-depleted stem cell transplant. The receptor set was obtained from a girl aged 2 to 10 with Fanconi anemia, due to receive a stem cell transplant.

There are a few counts of this clonotype. The CDR3 nucleotides read TGCAGTGCTAGGGAGGCGGACTATACGCAGTATTTT. This translates into CSAREADYTQYF. This chain joins TRBV20-1 and TRBJ2-3; D perhaps matches TRBD2 (5 bases). This CDR3 is built from 12 residues. V was cut by 3 bases and J by 7 bases, with 11 bases left in between. The V gene's germline CDR1 is DFQATT and CDR2 SNEGSKA (reference sequence).

This clonotype was observed a few times. The gene calls are TRBV5-1 and TRBJ2-3; 10 bases align to TRBD2. The germline CDR1 and CDR2 sequences are SGHRS and YFSETQ. J gave up 5 bases and V 4 bases, and 4 bases lay outside the gene matches. The CDR3 has 14 residues. CDR3 loop: CASSPGTSVDTQYF. The CDR3, as DNA: TGCGCCAGCAGCCCAGGGACTAGCGTAGATACGCAGTATTTT.

This clonotype was found a few times. This rearrangement joins TRBV11-2 to TRBJ1-1, with a possible D match to TRBD1 (5 bases). Trimming took off 1 base at V and 7 bases at J, with 7 bases between the two ends. This CDR3 has 12 residues. CDR1 and CDR2 (germline): SGHAT, FQNNGV. This CDR3 reads CASSLAGVEAFF. The CDR3 DNA sequence: TGTGCCAGCAGCTTAGCGGGGGTTGAAGCTTTCTTT.

The chain recombines TRBV29-1 with TRBJ2-5; 8 bases agree with TRBD2. This CDR3 has 13 amino acids. Trimming at V came to 3 bases and at J to 4 bases, leaving 4 bases not matched to a gene. CDR1 is SQVTM and CDR2 is ANQGSEA in the germline V gene. The CDR3 here is CSVDSGGRETQYF. CDR3 coding DNA: TGCAGCGTTGACAGCGGGGGACGAGAGACCCAGTACTTC. Together with reference TRBV29-1 and TRBJ2-5, the CDR3 gives the full variable domain: SAVISQKPSRDICQRGTSLTIQCQVDSQVTMMFWYRQQPGQSLTLIATANQGSEATYESGFVIDKFPISRPNLTFSTLTVSNMSPEDSSIYLCSVDSGGRETQYFGPGTRLLVL.

This clonotype showed up just a few times. This chain connects TRBV25-1 to TRBJ2-5; 8 bases align to TRBD2. The CDR3 sequence is 11 residues long. Germline CDR1 is MGHDK and CDR2 is SYGVNS. V shed 10 bases, J shed 5 bases, and the junction held 3 bases outside the gene matches. The CDR3 DNA reads as TGTGCCACCAGCGGGAGCGAGACCCAGTACTTC. This sequence encodes CATSGSETQYF. Full variable domain (rest looked up from reference TRBV25-1 and TRBJ2-5): EADIYQTPRYLVIGTGKKITLECSQTMGHDKMYWYQQDPGMELHLIHYSYGVNSTEKGDLSSESTVSRIRTEHFPLTLESARPSHTSQYLCATSGSETQYFGPGTRLLVL.

The chain links TRBV6-1 to TRBJ1-1; a possible D gene is TRBD1 (5 bases). The V gene's germline CDR1 is MNHNS and CDR2 SASEGT. CDR3 length: 13 residues. V dropped 11 bases and J dropped 0 bases, with 13 bases sitting between them. CDR3 sequence: CALVRQMNTEAFF. The CDR3 nucleotides are TGTGCCTTAGTACGACAGATGAACACTGAAGCTTTCTTT.

Concerning this clonotype itself: One base away lies a much larger clone, so this may be a sequencing read error. The J gene is TRBJ2-1, the V gene TRBV5-6; D may be TRBD1 (5 bases). The CDR3 extends over 15 amino acids. Germline-derived CDR1 and CDR2 are SGHDT and YYEEEE. This CDR3 reads CGSSLQGSSYNEQFF. The CDR3 nucleotides read TGTGGCAGCAGCTTGCAGGGCAGCTCCTACAATGAGCAGTTCTTC.

The chain joins TRBV20-1 to TRBJ2-1, with TRBD2 matching over 15 bases. Germline V gives CDR1 DFQATT, CDR2 SNEGSKA (reference sequence). V lost 6 bases, J lost 0 bases, and 3 bases stayed unmatched. The CDR3 contains 16 residues. The CDR3 DNA reads as TGCAGTGCCCCGGGACTAGCGGGGGGCTCCTACAATGAGCAGTTCTTC. Translating it yields CSAPGLAGGSYNEQFF.

This clonotype was seen a few times. J is TRBJ2-1 and V is TRBV25-1, with 10 bases aligning to TRBD2. CDR1 and CDR2 (germline): MGHDK, SYGVNS. J lost 8 bases, V lost 3 bases, and 7 bases had no gene match. This CDR3 has 15 amino acids. Written as DNA, the CDR3 is TGTGCCAGCAGTGATCCAGCGGGAGGGTTAGATGAGCAGTTCTTC. Translation gives CASSDPAGGLDEQFF.

This clonotype has ten or more counts. A clone one base away is much larger, so this may be a read error. V and J are TRBV5-1 and TRBJ2-7; D is unclear. Germline loops: CDR1 SGHRS, CDR2 YFSETQ. The CDR3 has 12 residues. This CDR3 is CASSLDFYEQYF. DNA for the CDR3: TGTGCCAGCAGCTTAGACTTCTACGAGCAGTACTTC.

This clonotype turned up a few times. The chain links TRBV20-1 to TRBJ2-5, with D perhaps matching TRBD1 (5 bases). The ends were cut back, 3 bases at V and 1 base at J, with 15 bases in the middle. This CDR3 comprises 15 residues. Per the germline V gene, CDR1 is DFQATT and CDR2 is SNEGSKA (reference sequence). CDR3 DNA sequence: TGCAGTGCTAGGACAGACAGCATTGCCCAAGAGACCCAGTACTTC. This sequence encodes CSARTDSIAQETQYF.

This clonotype was detected many times. The CDR3 reads CSVERVGTPYEQYF. The CDR3 DNA sequence: TGCAGCGTTGAAAGGGTCGGGACCCCCTACGAGCAGTACTTC. This sequence joins TRBV29-1 and TRBJ2-7; TRBD1 or TRBD2 may be the D gene (5 bases each). Between the trimmed V and J ends, which lost 2 bases and 2 bases, there was a span of 13 bases. The germline gives CDR1 SQVTM, CDR2 ANQGSEA. The CDR3 runs 14 residues.

At least ten counts were recorded for this clonotype. V and J are TRBV29-1 and TRBJ2-7, with a tentative D call TRBD2 (5 bases). The CDR3 has 13 residues. With 6 bases removed from V and 3 bases from J, the gap between germline ends came to 15 bases. Germline V gene lookup returns CDR1 SQVTM and CDR2 ANQGSEA. The CDR3, as DNA: TGCAGCGTCGGACTCGGGGTGGACTACGAGCAGTACTTC. Translating it yields CSVGLGVDYEQYF.

This clonotype was counted at least ten times. The chain couples TRBV7-9 to TRBJ2-1; 8 positions agree with TRBD2. The CDR3 totals 16 residues. Germline CDR1 is SEHNR and CDR2 is FQNEAQ (reference sequence). With 4 bases clipped from V and 0 bases from J, the junction kept 5 bases outside the gene matches. The CDR3 DNA follows: TGTGCCAGCAGCTGGACTAGCTCGAGCTCCTACAATGAGCAGTTCTTC. Its protein is CASSWTSSSSYNEQFF.

This clonotype has only a few counts. The chain combines TRBV29-1 with TRBJ2-3, with D possibly called TRBD1 or TRBD2 (5 bases each). The length of the CDR3 is 14 residues. Trimming took 4 bases from V and 6 from J, leaving 17 bases between them. CDR1 SQVTM and CDR2 ANQGSEA come from the germline V gene. CDR3 coding DNA: TGCAGCGTTGGGGCTGGGGGATCCGGCGATACGCAGTATTTT. This sequence encodes CSVGAGGSGDTQYF.

This clonotype came up many times. CDR3 sequence (DNA): TGCAGTGCCAGAACTAGCGGGGGGTGGCAAGAGACCCAGTACTTC. Translation gives CSARTSGGWQETQYF. The chain combines TRBV20-1 with TRBJ2-5, with 12 bases aligning to TRBD2. Per the germline V gene, CDR1 is DFQATT and CDR2 is SNEGSKA (reference sequence). V lost 6 bases to trimming and J lost 2 bases; unmatched junction nucleotides: 7. The CDR3 runs 15 residues.

This clonotype was observed at least ten times. J is TRBJ2-1 and V is TRBV25-1; possible D gene TRBD2, 6 bases. V shed 5 bases and J shed 5 bases, with 13 bases lying between them. Germline V gene lookup returns CDR1 MGHDK and CDR2 SYGVNS. The CDR3 totals 14 residues. The CDR3 DNA is TGTGCCAGCAGTTTCGCGGGACTCAACAATGAGCAGTTCTTC. Amino acids: CASSFAGLNNEQFF.

This clonotype was counted only a few times. The chain has TRBV28 and TRBJ1-5; D is undetermined. CDR3 length equals 14 residues. Trimming stripped 3 bases from V and 4 bases from J, with 10 bases between. Germline loops: CDR1 MDHEN, CDR2 SYDVKM. This CDR3 is CASSLNTLNQPQHF. The CDR3 bases are TGTGCCAGCAGTTTGAATACCTTGAATCAGCCCCAGCATTTT.

This clonotype was seen only a few times. The chain joins TRBV10-3 to TRBJ2-1; 12 bases fit TRBD2. The germline V gene has CDR1 ENHRY and CDR2 SYGVKD. J was trimmed by 6 bases and V by 8 bases; bases with no gene match: 11. The CDR3 sequence is 16 residues long. The chain's CDR3 is CAISPTSGRYGNEQFF. The CDR3, as DNA: TGTGCCATCTCGCCGACTAGCGGGAGATACGGCAATGAGCAGTTCTTC.

This clonotype was detected ten times or more. The rearrangement joins TRBV29-1 to TRBJ2-5, with D tentatively TRBD1 (7 bases). Trimming stripped 4 bases from V and 2 bases from J, with 17 bases between. The V gene's germline CDR1 is SQVTM and CDR2 ANQGSEA. This CDR3 is 15 amino acids long. CDR3 sequence (DNA): TGCAGCGTTGTACGTGGGGGGACAGCTCAAGAGACCCAGTACTTC. Protein sequence: CSVVRGGTAQETQYF.